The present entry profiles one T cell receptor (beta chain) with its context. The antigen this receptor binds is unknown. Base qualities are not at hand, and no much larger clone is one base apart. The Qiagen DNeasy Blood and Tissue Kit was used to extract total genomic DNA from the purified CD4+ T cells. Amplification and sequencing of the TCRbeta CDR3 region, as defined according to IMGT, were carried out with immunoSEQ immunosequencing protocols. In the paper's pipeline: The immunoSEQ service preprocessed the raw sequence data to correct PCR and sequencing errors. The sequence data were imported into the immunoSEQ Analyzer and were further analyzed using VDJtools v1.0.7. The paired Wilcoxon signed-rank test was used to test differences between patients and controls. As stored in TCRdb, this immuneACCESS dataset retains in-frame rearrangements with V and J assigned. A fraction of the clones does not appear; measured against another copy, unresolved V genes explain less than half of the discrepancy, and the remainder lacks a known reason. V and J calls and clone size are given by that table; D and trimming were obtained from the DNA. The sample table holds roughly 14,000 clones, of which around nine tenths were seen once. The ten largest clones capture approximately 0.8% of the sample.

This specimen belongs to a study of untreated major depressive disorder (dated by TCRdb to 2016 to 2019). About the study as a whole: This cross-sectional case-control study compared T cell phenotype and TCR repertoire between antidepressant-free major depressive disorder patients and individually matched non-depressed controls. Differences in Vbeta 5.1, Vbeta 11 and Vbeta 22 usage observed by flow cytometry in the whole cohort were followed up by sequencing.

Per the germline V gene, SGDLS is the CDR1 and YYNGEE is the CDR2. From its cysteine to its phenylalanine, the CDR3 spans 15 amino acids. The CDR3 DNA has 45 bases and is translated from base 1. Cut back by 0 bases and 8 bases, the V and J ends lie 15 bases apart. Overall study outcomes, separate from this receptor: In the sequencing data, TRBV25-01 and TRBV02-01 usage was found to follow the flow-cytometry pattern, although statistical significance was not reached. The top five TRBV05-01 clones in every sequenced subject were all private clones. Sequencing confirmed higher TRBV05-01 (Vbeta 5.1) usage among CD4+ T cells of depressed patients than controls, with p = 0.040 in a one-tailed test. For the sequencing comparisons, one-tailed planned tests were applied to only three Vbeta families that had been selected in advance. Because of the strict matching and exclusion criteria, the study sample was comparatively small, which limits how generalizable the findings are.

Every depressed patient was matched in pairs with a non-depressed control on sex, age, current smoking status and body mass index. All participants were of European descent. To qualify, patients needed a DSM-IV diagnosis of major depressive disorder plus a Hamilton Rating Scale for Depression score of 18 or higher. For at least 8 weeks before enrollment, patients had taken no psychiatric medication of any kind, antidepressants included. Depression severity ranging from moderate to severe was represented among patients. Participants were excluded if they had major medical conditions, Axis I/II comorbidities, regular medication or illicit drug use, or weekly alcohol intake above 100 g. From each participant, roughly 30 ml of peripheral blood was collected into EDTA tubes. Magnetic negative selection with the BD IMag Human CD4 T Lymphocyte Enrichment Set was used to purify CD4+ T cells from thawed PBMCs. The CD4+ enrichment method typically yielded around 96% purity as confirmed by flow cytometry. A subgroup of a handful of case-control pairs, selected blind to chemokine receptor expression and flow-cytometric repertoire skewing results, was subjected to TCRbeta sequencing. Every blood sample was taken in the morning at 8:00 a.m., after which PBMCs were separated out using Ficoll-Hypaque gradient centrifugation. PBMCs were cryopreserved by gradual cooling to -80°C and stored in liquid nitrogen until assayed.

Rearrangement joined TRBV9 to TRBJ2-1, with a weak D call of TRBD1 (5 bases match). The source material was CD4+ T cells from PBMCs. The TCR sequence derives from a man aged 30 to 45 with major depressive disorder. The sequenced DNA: TGTGCCAGCAGCGTAGCTTTCGCAGGGCCGGATGAGCAGTTCTTC. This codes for CASSVAFAGPDEQFF.